This T cell receptor (beta chain) was sequenced during a study of T cells in Graves' hyperthyroidism and ophthalmopathy. This CDR3 is built from 17 residues. The trim removed 8 bases at V and 3 bases at J, leaving 18 bases unmatched. This clonotype was found many times. Calling Graves' hyperthyroidism stable meant ophthalmopathy did not progress within 18 months. Criteria for exclusion of patients were uncontrolled infection, other autoimmune disease, pregnancy or lactation. Fresh peripheral blood, 7.5 to 10 ml of it, supplied the PBMCs. There were TCR beta CDR3 regions amplified from RNA transcripts. The TCR CDR3 first-round RT-PCR relied on the HTBI primer set. MiXCR, run by TCRdb on the multiplex PCR reads, gives a single entry per CDR3 protein. The sample holds about 420,000 distinct CDR3 sequences, approximately 14% seen once.

Sequencing was performed on blood. The chain is built from TRBV12-3 or TRBV12-4 and TRBJ2-7, with 8 bases matching TRBD2. The source of this sequence is a woman between 18 and 30 years old with Graves' hyperthyroidism. CDR3 protein: CASQGPGLVVSRYEQYF. The DNA for the CDR3 is TGTGCCAGCCAGGGACCGGGACTAGTAGTTTCTCGCTACGAGCAGTACTTC.